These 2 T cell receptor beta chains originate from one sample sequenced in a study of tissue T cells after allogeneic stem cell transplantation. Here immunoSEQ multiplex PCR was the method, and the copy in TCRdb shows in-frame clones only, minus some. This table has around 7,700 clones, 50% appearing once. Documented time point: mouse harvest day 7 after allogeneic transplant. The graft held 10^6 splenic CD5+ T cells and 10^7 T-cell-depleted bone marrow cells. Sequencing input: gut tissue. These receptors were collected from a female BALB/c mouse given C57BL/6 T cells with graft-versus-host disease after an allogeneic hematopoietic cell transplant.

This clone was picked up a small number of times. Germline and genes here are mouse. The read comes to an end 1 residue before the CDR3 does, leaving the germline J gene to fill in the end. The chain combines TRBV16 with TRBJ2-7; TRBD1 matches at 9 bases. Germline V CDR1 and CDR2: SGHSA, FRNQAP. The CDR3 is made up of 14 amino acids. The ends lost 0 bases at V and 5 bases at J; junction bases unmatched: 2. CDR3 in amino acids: CASSLEQGADEQYF. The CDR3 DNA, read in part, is TGTGCAAGCAGCTTAGAACAGGGGGCAGATGAACAGTAC. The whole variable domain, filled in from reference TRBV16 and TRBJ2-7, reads NAGVIQTPRHKVTGKGQEATLWCEPISGHSAVFWYRQTIVQGLEFLTYFRNQAPIDDSGMPKERFSAQMPNQSHSTLKIQSTQPQDSAVYLCASSLEQGADEQYFGPGTRLTVL.

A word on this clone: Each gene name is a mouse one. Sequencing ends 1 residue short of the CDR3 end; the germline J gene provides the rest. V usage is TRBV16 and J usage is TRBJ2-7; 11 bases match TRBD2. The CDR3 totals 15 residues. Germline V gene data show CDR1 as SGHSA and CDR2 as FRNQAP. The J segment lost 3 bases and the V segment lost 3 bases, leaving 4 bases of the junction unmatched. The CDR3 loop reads CASSFPGTGGYEQYF. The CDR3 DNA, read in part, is TGTGCAAGCAGCTTCCCCGGGACTGGGGGCTATGAACAGTAC.